This TCR beta chain was sequenced in a study of CD8+CD57+ T cells in acquired aplastic anemia. Study background: Mean yield of DNA from sorted CD4+ and CD8+ cells was approximately 3 ug. Overall study findings and caveats: Both patients and controls carried the same twenty-nine CD8+ CDR3 sequences.

In patients chosen for sequencing, flow cytometry had shown CD8+CD57+ cell expansion. This clonotype has at least ten counts. Its antigen remains unknown. CDR3 and TCR beta VDJ profiling relied on a genomic DNA template. MiXCR, run by TCRdb on the reads, gives a single entry per CDR3 protein. Here the sample spans 200,000 to 250,000 distinct CDR3 sequences, around 46% being singletons. V was pared by 0 bases and J by 3 bases, with 9 bases between. This CDR3 contains 14 residues. In germline, CDR1 is MGHRA, CDR2 YSYEKL. The chain employs TRBV4-1 and TRBJ2-7; D call uncertain. This clonotype originated in a human donor with aplastic anemia. Sequenced material: sorted CD4+, CD8+, or CD8+CD57+ T cells (not recorded which) from PBMCs. CDR3: CASSQDSDNYEQYF. CDR3 bases: TGCGCCAGCAGCCAAGATAGTGACAACTACGAGCAGTACTTC.